The rows below give T cell receptor beta chains drawn from one sample of a study of blood T cell repertoires in COVID-19. Clones were read by immunoSEQ multiplex PCR, and TCRdb kept only the in-frame ones, dropping some. The sample yields 250,000 or so clones, about 87% seen once. The sample was PBMCs or T cells enriched from blood (not recorded which). These receptors all stem from a woman aged 25 to 39 who had been exposed to COVID-19. The CDR3 runs from the conserved cysteine through the conserved F or W. D genes are given only for firm matches. Clone size is shown for a subset of rows, as once, few, many or a class of expanded clone.

j_call d_call cdr3_length clone_size v_call cdr3_aa cdr3_nt
TRBJ1-1 TRBD1 15 NA TRBV11-2 CASSSRGGSSTEAFF TGTGCCAGCAGCTCCAGAGGGGGCAGTAGCACTGAAGCTTTCTTT
TRBJ1-1 NA 14 NA TRBV7-9 CASSPAGRNTEAFF TGTGCCAGCAGCCCCGCGGGGAGGAACACTGAAGCTTTCTTT
TRBJ1-3 TRBD1 17 NA TRBV4-2 CASSQAGQGAYGNTIYF TGTGCCAGCAGCCAGGCAGGACAGGGGGCATATGGAAACACCATATATTTT
TRBJ2-3 NA 17 NA TRBV14 CASSQDPSLSYTDTQYF TGTGCCAGCAGCCAAGATCCCAGTCTTAGCTACACAGATACGCAGTATTTT
TRBJ1-1 NA 15 NA TRBV18 CASSTTGGGDTEAFF TGTGCCAGCTCAACCACCGGGGGTGGCGACACTGAAGCTTTCTTT
TRBJ1-1 TRBD1 15 NA TRBV7-3 CASILAGTESLEAFF TGTGCCAGCATCCTAGCCGGGACAGAAAGCCTTGAAGCTTTCTTT
TRBJ2-1 NA 12 NA TRBV29-1 CSVVSGYNEQFF TGCAGCGTCGTTAGCGGTTACAATGAGCAGTTCTTC
TRBJ1-1 NA 17 NA TRBV18 CASSPQHTQGGSTEAFF TGTGCCAGCTCACCCCAACACACCCAAGGGGGAAGCACTGAAGCTTTCTTT
TRBJ1-5 NA 16 NA TRBV19 CASSKPSQGRNQPQHF TGTGCCAGTAGTAAACCCTCACAGGGCCGAAATCAGCCCCAGCATTTT
TRBJ1-2 NA 14 once TRBV4-1 CASSQKGDWTPYTF TGCGCCAGCAGCCAAAAAGGGGACTGGACTCCCTACACCTTC
TRBJ2-7 NA 15 NA TRBV28 CASTTVSGTNYEQYF TGTGCCAGCACCACAGTTAGCGGTACTAACTACGAGCAGTACTTC
TRBJ1-6 NA 16 few TRBV7-9 CASSLSSIGGPSPLHF TGTGCCAGCAGTCTATCGTCGATAGGGGGTCCGTCACCCCTCCACTTT
TRBJ2-5 TRBD1 15 few TRBV7-9 CASSLPTGQKETQYF TGTGCCAGCAGCTTACCGACGGGACAGAAAGAGACCCAGTACTTC
TRBJ1-1 TRBD1 19 NA TRBV5-1 CASSSGQGVGGTMNTEAFF TGCGCCAGCAGCTCCGGACAGGGAGTCGGTGGGACAATGAACACTGAAGCTTTCTTT
TRBJ1-1 NA 16 NA TRBV4-1 CASSQTYGSENTEAFF TGCGCCAGCAGCCAAACCTACGGGTCGGAGAACACTGAAGCTTTCTTT
TRBJ2-5 TRBD1 15 NA TRBV5-1 CASSLEIQGIETQYF TGCGCCAGCAGCTTGGAAATACAGGGGATTGAGACCCAGTACTTC
TRBJ2-1 TRBD2 16 NA TRBV7-2 CASRAGLVSRYNEQFF TGTGCCAGCAGAGCGGGACTAGTGTCGAGGTACAATGAGCAGTTCTTC
TRBJ2-3 NA 16 NA TRBV3-1/TRBV3-2 CASSQVRRAATDTQYF TGTGCCAGCAGCCAAGTTAGGAGGGCGGCCACAGATACGCAGTATTTT
TRBJ2-2 NA 14 NA TRBV4-1 CASHPYRESGELFF TGCGCCAGCCATCCTTACAGGGAATCCGGGGAGCTGTTTTTT
TRBJ1-1 TRBD1 15 NA TRBV5-6 CASSPGQGRFSEAFF TGTGCCAGCAGCCCAGGACAGGGGAGGTTCTCTGAAGCTTTCTTT
TRBJ1-2 TRBD1 15 NA TRBV6-2/TRBV6-3 CASSQPTGFGYGYTF TGTGCCAGCAGTCAACCGACAGGGTTCGGGTATGGCTACACCTTC
TRBJ2-6 TRBD1 18 NA TRBV19 CASSIYRGRISGANVLTF TGTGCCAGTAGTATCTACAGGGGGCGGATCTCTGGGGCCAACGTCCTGACTTTC
TRBJ1-5 NA 14 NA TRBV7-2 CASSFFYSNQPQHF TGTGCCAGCAGCTTTTTTTATAGCAATCAGCCCCAGCATTTT
TRBJ1-1 NA 16 few TRBV6-5 CASSYRSRDSNTEAFF TGTGCCAGCAGTTATCGGTCCAGGGACTCGAACACTGAAGCTTTCTTT
TRBJ2-7 NA 13 NA TRBV7-9 CASSLSSQGDSYF TGTGCCAGCAGCTTATCGAGTCAAGGAGACTCCTACTTC
TRBJ2-2 TRBD2 18 NA TRBV6-1 CASSEVPSSGANTGELFF TGTGCCAGCAGTGAAGTGCCTTCTAGCGGGGCAAACACCGGGGAGCTGTTTTTT
TRBJ2-3 TRBD2 15 NA TRBV6-5 CASSSSGRSRDTQYF TGTGCCAGCAGTTCTAGCGGGAGGTCACGGGATACGCAGTATTTT
TRBJ2-7 NA 13 NA TRBV5-1 CASSLNRAGEQYF TGCGCCAGCAGCTTGAACAGGGCGGGCGAGCAGTACTTC
TRBJ2-3 TRBD2 18 once TRBV7-3 CASSLLIVLAGGPDTQYF TGTGCCAGCAGTCTTCTCATCGTACTAGCGGGGGGGCCAGATACGCAGTATTTT
TRBJ2-3 NA 15 NA TRBV18 CASSPLRVSTDTQYF TGTGCCAGCTCACCACTCAGGGTCTCCACAGATACGCAGTATTTT
TRBJ1-4 NA 13 NA TRBV5-4 CASSFATNEKLFF TGTGCCAGCAGCTTCGCAACTAATGAAAAACTGTTTTTT
TRBJ2-5 NA 14 NA TRBV30 CAWSVLRGQETQYF TGTGCCTGGAGTGTTCTCCGGGGCCAAGAGACCCAGTACTTC
TRBJ1-1 NA 11 NA TRBV20-1 CSAVGRGEAFF TGCAGTGCCGTTGGACGGGGAGAAGCTTTCTTT
TRBJ1-5 NA 16 NA TRBV4-1 CASSQDGRGSYQPQHF TGCGCCAGCAGCCAAGACGGCCGGGGATCATATCAGCCCCAGCATTTT
TRBJ1-6 TRBD1 14 NA TRBV14 CASSQENRGSPLHF TGTGCCAGCAGCCAAGAAAACAGGGGTTCACCCCTCCACTTT
TRBJ1-5 NA 15 NA TRBV7-2 CASSLVSRAYQPQHF TGTGCCAGCAGCTTAGTGTCCAGGGCTTATCAGCCCCAGCATTTT
TRBJ2-1 NA 14 NA TRBV5-6 CASSLDPRTYMQFF TGTGCCAGCAGCCTCGATCCGAGGACTTATATGCAGTTCTTC
TRBJ1-2 NA 13 NA TRBV29-1 CSVEQGTNYGYTF TGCAGCGTTGAGCAGGGAACTAACTATGGCTACACCTTC
TRBJ1-5 NA 18 NA TRBV28 CASSLLDSGVLSNQPQHF TGTGCCAGCAGCCTACTAGATTCCGGCGTCCTTAGCAATCAGCCCCAGCATTTT
TRBJ1-5 NA 13 NA TRBV10-3 CAISPGQYQPQHF TGTGCCATCAGCCCCGGTCAATATCAGCCCCAGCATTTT
TRBJ2-4 TRBD2 17 NA TRBV4-1 CASSQLPTAGGPDIQYF TGCGCCAGCAGCCAACTCCCCACAGCGGGAGGGCCGGACATTCAGTACTTC
TRBJ2-5 TRBD2 15 NA TRBV4-2 CASSQETSGGAAQYF TGTGCCAGCAGCCAAGAGACTAGCGGGGGGGCGGCCCAGTACTTC
TRBJ1-6 TRBD1 14 few TRBV5-1 CASSLVGGGSPLHF TGCGCCAGCAGCTTGGTAGGGGGCGGTTCACCCCTCCACTTT
TRBJ2-1 NA 15 NA TRBV7-2 CASSLARRGYNEQFF TGTGCCAGCAGCTTAGCGCGCCGGGGTTACAATGAGCAGTTCTTC
TRBJ2-7 NA 15 NA TRBV15 CATSRDPAVGYEQYF TGTGCCACCAGCAGAGATCCAGCGGTCGGCTACGAGCAGTACTTC
TRBJ2-3 TRBD2 18 NA TRBV4-1 CASSPGTSGRASTDTQYF TGCGCCAGCAGCCCCGGGACTAGCGGGAGGGCTAGCACAGATACGCAGTATTTT
TRBJ1-1 TRBD1 14 NA TRBV10-3 CAISLTGGETEAFF TGTGCCATCAGTTTGACAGGGGGGGAGACTGAAGCTTTCTTT
TRBJ1-2 NA 14 few TRBV4-1 CASSQAGTNYGYTF TGCGCCAGCAGCCAGGCAGGCACGAACTATGGCTACACCTTC
TRBJ2-5 TRBD1 15 NA TRBV5-5 CASSRNRGGVETQYF TGTGCCAGCAGCCGAAACAGGGGTGGGGTGGAGACCCAGTACTTC
TRBJ1-4 NA 11 NA TRBV19 CASSIREKLFF TGTGCCAGTAGTATCCGGGAAAAACTGTTTTTT
TRBJ2-1 TRBD2 16 NA TRBV5-1 CASSLRGGSAGNEQFF TGCGCCAGCAGCTTGCGGGGCGGGAGTGCTGGCAATGAGCAGTTCTTC
TRBJ2-7 TRBD1 13 once TRBV6-2/TRBV6-3 CASSRDRDHEQYF TGTGCCAGCAGCCGGGACAGGGACCACGAGCAGTACTTC
TRBJ1-1 NA 13 NA TRBV7-9 CASSLYGNTEAFF TGTGCCAGCAGCTTGTACGGGAACACTGAAGCTTTCTTT
TRBJ2-3 NA 12 NA TRBV4-1 CASSQRGDTQYF TGCGCCAGCAGCCAAAGGGGGGATACGCAGTATTTT
TRBJ2-2 NA 13 NA TRBV6-1 CASSDLGAGELFF TGTGCCAGCAGTGATTTAGGGGCCGGGGAGCTGTTTTTT
TRBJ2-5 TRBD2 15 NA TRBV5-8 CASSLEREGHETQYF TGTGCCAGCAGCTTGGAACGGGAGGGCCATGAGACCCAGTACTTC
TRBJ1-6 TRBD1 15 NA TRBV18 CASSRRDRDNSPLHF TGTGCCAGCTCACGCCGGGACAGGGACAATTCACCCCTCCACTTT
TRBJ1-6 NA 13 NA TRBV30 CAWSEGRGSPLHF TGTGCCTGGAGTGAAGGGAGGGGTTCACCCCTCCACTTT
TRBJ1-2 NA 15 NA TRBV19 CASSEAGQQNYGYTF TGTGCCAGTTCCGAAGCTGGACAGCAGAACTATGGCTACACCTTC
TRBJ2-7 NA 13 few TRBV25-1 CASTGHRNPEQYF TGTGCCAGCACCGGACACAGGAACCCCGAGCAGTACTTC